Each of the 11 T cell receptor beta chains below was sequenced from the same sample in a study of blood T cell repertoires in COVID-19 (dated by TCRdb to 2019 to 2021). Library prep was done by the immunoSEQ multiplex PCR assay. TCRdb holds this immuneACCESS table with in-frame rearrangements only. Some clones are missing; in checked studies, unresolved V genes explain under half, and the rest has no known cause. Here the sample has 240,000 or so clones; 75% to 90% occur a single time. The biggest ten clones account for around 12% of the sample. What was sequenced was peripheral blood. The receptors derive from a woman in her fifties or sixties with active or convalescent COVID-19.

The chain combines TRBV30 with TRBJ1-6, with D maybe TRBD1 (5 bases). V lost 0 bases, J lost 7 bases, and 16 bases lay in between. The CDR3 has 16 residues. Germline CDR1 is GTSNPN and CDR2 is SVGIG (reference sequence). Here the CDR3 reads CAWSVRGAPGNSPLHF. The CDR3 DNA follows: TGTGCCTGGAGTGTACGTGGGGCCCCAGGCAATTCACCCCTCCACTTT.

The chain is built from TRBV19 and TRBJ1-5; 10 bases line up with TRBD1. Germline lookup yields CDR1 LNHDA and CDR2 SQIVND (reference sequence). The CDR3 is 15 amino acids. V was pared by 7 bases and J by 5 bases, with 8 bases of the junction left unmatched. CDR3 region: CASTSTGGGYQPQHF. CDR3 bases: TGTGCCAGTACCTCGACAGGGGGCGGCTATCAGCCCCAGCATTTT.

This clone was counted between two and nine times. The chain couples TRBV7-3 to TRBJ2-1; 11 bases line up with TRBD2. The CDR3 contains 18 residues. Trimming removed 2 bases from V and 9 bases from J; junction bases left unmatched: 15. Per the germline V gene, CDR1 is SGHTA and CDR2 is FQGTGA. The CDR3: CASSLGSTSGGEVGEQFF. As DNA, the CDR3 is TGTGCCAGCAGCTTAGGATCCACTAGCGGGGGCGAAGTAGGTGAGCAGTTCTTC.

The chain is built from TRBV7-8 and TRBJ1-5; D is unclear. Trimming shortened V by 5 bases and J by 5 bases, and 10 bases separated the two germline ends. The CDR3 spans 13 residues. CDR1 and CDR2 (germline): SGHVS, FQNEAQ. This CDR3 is CASSPTAHQPQHF. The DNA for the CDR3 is TGTGCCAGCAGCCCTACAGCCCATCAGCCCCAGCATTTT.

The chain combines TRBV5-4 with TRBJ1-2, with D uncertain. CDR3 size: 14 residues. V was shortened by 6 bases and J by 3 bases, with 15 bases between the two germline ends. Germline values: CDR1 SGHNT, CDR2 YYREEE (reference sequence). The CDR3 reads CASMMGVGDYGYTF. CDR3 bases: TGTGCCAGCATGATGGGTGTCGGAGACTATGGCTACACCTTC.

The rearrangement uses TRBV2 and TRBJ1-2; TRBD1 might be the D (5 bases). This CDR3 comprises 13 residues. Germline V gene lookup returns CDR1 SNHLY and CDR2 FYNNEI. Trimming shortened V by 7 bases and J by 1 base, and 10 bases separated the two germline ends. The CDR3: CASTEGVNYGYTF. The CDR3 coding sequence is TGTGCCAGCACCGAAGGGGTTAACTATGGCTACACCTTC.

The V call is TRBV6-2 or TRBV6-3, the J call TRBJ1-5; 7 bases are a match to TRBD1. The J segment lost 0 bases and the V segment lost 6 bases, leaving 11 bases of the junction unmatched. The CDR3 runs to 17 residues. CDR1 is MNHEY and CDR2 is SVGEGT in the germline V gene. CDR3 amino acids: CASSMHGQANSNQPQHF. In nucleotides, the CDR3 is TGTGCCAGCAGCATGCATGGACAGGCGAATAGCAATCAGCCCCAGCATTTT.

The chain's CDR3 is CASSPRGEETQYF. DNA for the CDR3: TGTGCCAGCAGCCCCCGCGGGGAAGAGACCCAGTACTTC. The rearrangement uses TRBV6-5 and TRBJ2-5; weak D call: TRBD2 (6 bases). This CDR3 is 13 amino acids long. Trimming pared 6 bases from V and 3 bases from J, leaving 11 bases between. Germline loops: CDR1 MNHEY, CDR2 SVGAGI.

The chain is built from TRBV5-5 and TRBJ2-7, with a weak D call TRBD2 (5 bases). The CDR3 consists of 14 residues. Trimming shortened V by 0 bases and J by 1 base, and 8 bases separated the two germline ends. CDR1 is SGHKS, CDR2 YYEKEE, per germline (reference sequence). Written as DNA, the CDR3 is TGTGCCAGCAGCTTGGCGGGCGGGTCCTACGAGCAGTACTTC. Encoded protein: CASSLAGGSYEQYF.

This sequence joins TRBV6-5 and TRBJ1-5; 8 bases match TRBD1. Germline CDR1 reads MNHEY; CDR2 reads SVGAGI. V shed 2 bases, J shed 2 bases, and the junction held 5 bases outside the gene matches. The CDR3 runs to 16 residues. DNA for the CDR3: TGTGCCAGCAGTTACGCGAGGACAGGGCGCAATCAGCCCCAGCATTTT. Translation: CASSYARTGRNQPQHF.

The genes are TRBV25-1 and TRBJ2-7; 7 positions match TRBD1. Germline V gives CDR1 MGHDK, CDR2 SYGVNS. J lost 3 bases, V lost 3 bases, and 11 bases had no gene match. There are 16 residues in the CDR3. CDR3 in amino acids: CASSDGMGTDHYEQYF. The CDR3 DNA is TGTGCCAGCAGTGATGGGATGGGGACAGATCACTACGAGCAGTACTTC.